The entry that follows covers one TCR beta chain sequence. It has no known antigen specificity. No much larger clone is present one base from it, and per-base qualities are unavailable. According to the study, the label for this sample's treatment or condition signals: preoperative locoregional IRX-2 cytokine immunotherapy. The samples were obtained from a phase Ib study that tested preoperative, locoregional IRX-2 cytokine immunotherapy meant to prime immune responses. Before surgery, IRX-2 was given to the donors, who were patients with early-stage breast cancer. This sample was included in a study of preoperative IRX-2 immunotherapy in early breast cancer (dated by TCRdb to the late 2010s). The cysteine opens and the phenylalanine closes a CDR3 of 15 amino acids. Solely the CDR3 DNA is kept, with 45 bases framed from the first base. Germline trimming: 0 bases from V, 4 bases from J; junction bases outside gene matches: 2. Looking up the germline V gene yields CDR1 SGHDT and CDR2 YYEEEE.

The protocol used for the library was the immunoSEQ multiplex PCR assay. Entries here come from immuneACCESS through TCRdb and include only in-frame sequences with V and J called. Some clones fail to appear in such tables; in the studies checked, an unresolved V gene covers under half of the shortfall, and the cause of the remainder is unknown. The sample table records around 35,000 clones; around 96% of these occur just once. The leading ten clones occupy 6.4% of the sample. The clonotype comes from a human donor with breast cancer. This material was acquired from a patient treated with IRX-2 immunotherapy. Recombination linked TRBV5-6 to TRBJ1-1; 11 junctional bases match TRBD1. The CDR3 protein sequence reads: CASSLGDRGGTEAFF. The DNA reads TGTGCCAGCAGCTTGGGGGACAGGGGGGGCACTGAAGCTTTCTTT.